One and the same sample provided the 32 T cell receptor beta chains below, sequenced in a study of cytomegalovirus exposure and HLA in healthy donors (TCRdb year 2017). Library preparation employed the immunoSEQ multiplex PCR assay. For the multiplex PCR, a mixture combining 60 forward primers for TCR Vbeta segments and 13 reverse primers for TCR Jbeta segments was used. Held by TCRdb, this immuneACCESS table contains in-frame sequences only and omits some clones. Under half of the omission traces to an unresolved V gene where checked; the cause of the rest is unknown. The sample data list hundreds of thousands of clones, and 76% of these were observed just once. 0.6% to 0.65% of the sample is taken by the ten largest. Sequences were obtained from PBMCs. The receptors shown here come from a man in his late teens or twenties in good health and CMV-seronegative.

The rearrangement uses TRBV18 and TRBJ1-3; TRBD1 agrees at 7 bases. Trimming at V came to 3 bases and at J to 0 bases, leaving 2 bases not matched to a gene. Germline lookup yields CDR1 KGHSH and CDR2 LQKENI. The length of the CDR3 is 15 residues. The CDR3 is CASSPGQNSGNTIYF. The DNA for the CDR3 is TGTGCCAGCTCACCGGGACAGAACTCTGGAAACACCATATATTTT.

This clone was seen just once. The rearrangement uses TRBV7-9 and TRBJ1-2; 9 nucleotides match TRBD1. V dropped 3 bases and J dropped 5; count of bases not matched to a gene: 10. CDR3 length equals 16 residues. Germline V lookup: CDR1 SEHNR, CDR2 FQNEAQ (reference sequence). The CDR3 DNA sequence: TGTGCCAGCAGCTTGAGGGGGGACAGGGCCACTTATGGCTACACCTTC. Translation gives CASSLRGDRATYGYTF.

This rearrangement joins TRBV7-9 to TRBJ2-7; 11 nucleotides agree with TRBD1. Germline-derived CDR1 and CDR2 are SEHNR and FQNEAQ (reference sequence). The CDR3 sequence is 15 residues long. J lost 4 bases, V lost 4 bases, and 6 bases had no gene match. The CDR3 DNA reads as TGTGCCAGCAGCTCCTGGACAGGGGGCTCTTACGAGCAGTACTTC. It codes for CASSSWTGGSYEQYF.

The chain recombines TRBV7-9 with TRBJ2-3, with a weak D call TRBD1 (6 bases). This CDR3 comprises 15 residues. V was shortened by 4 bases and J by 5 bases, with 16 bases between the two germline ends. Germline CDR1 is SEHNR and CDR2 is FQNEAQ (reference sequence). The CDR3 DNA is TGTGCCAGCAGCTACCAGACAGGCGCGGAAGATACGCAGTATTTT. This codes for CASSYQTGAEDTQYF.

This clone was observed a handful of times. The chain combines TRBV9 with TRBJ2-7, with D possibly being TRBD1 (6 bases). Germline loops: CDR1 SGDLS, CDR2 YYNGEE. The CDR3 consists of 16 residues. V shed 5 bases and J shed 3 bases, with 21 bases lying between them. CDR3 in amino acids: CASSAQGQADRYEQYF. The CDR3 bases are TGTGCCAGCAGTGCCCAGGGGCAAGCGGACCGCTACGAGCAGTACTTC.

CDR3 in DNA: TGTGCCAGCAGTTGGACAGGGGGCAGGACCTACAATGAGCAGTTCTTC. Amino acid sequence: CASSWTGGRTYNEQFF. The chain couples TRBV2 to TRBJ2-1; TRBD1 matches 11 bases. This CDR3 has 16 residues. Trimming cost V 5 bases and J 2 bases; bases outside gene matches: 5. Germline V gene data show CDR1 as SNHLY and CDR2 as FYNNEI.

The chain employs TRBV19 and TRBJ1-2, with D possibly TRBD1 on 6 matching bases. Per the germline V gene, CDR1 is LNHDA and CDR2 is SQIVND (reference sequence). The CDR3 runs to 13 residues. Trimming removed 3 bases from V and 4 bases from J, with 9 bases in between. CDR3 sequence reads: CASSINRAYGYTF. CDR3 in DNA: TGTGCCAGTAGTATTAACAGGGCCTATGGCTACACCTTC.

This clone came up a few times. The chain combines TRBV7-6 with TRBJ2-7; a weak D match, TRBD2 (6 bases). Trimming removed 4 bases from V and 6 bases from J, with 19 bases in between. There are 15 residues in the CDR3. The germline V gene encodes CDR1 SGHVS and CDR2 FNYEAQ. The CDR3 coding sequence is TGTGCCAGCAGCTCCCGGGGGACGCCCTCCGGCGAGCAGTACTTC. Amino acids: CASSSRGTPSGEQYF.

This sequence joins TRBV5-1 and TRBJ1-1, with D uncertain. Trimming took off 4 bases at V and 0 bases at J, with 16 bases between the two ends. Looked up from germline, CDR1 is SGHRS and CDR2 is YFSETQ. The CDR3 extends over 16 amino acids. The CDR3 reads CASSPEGSGLNTEAFF. In DNA, the CDR3 is TGCGCCAGCAGCCCCGAAGGTTCAGGCTTGAACACTGAAGCTTTCTTT.

The gene calls are TRBV2 and TRBJ2-7; 9 nucleotides match TRBD2. This CDR3 spans 14 amino acids. V lost 7 bases, J lost 5 bases, and 9 bases stayed unmatched. CDR1 is SNHLY, CDR2 FYNNEI, per germline. The CDR3 reads CASTRFGLANEQYF. As DNA, the CDR3 is TGTGCCAGCACGAGATTTGGACTAGCGAACGAGCAGTACTTC.

The table lists this clone with a few counts. The V gene is TRBV27, the J gene TRBJ2-7; TRBD1 aligns across 7 bases. This CDR3 spans 13 amino acids. The V segment lost 5 bases and the J segment 3 bases; nucleotides outside the gene matches: 4. Germline assignment: CDR1 MNHEY and CDR2 SMNVEV (reference sequence). Written as DNA, the CDR3 is TGTGCCAGCAGTCGCCGGGACAGCTACGAGCAGTACTTC. It codes for CASSRRDSYEQYF.

The chain carries TRBV6-5 and TRBJ2-1; the match to TRBD1 covers 8 bases. The germline V gene has CDR1 MNHEY and CDR2 SVGAGI. J gave up 8 bases and V 2 bases, and 11 bases lay outside the gene matches. The CDR3 is 16 residues long. This chain's CDR3 is CASSYGRPRGQDEQFF. Here the CDR3 DNA reads TGTGCCAGCAGTTACGGTAGGCCCAGGGGGCAGGATGAGCAGTTCTTC.

The rearrangement joins TRBV6-4 to TRBJ1-4; no reliable D call. Germline values: CDR1 MRHNA, CDR2 SNTAGT. The CDR3 consists of 12 residues. V was pared by 8 bases and J by 8 bases, with 12 bases between. The CDR3 is CASGPTREKLFF. CDR3 nucleotides: TGTGCCAGCGGGCCAACCCGAGAAAAACTGTTTTTT.

The V gene is TRBV10-2, the J gene TRBJ2-5, with TRBD1 matching 8 bases. CDR1 is WSHSY, CDR2 SAAADI, per germline. Germline trimming cut 0 bases from V and 5 bases from J; bases unmatched to any gene: 5. CDR3 size: 15 residues. CDR3 DNA: TGCGCCAGCAGTGAGTCTCAGGGGGCGAGGGAGACCCAGTACTTC. This translates into CASSESQGARETQYF.

CDR3 loop: CAISGGPKDQPQHF. The CDR3 DNA follows: TGTGCCATCAGTGGAGGGCCCAAGGATCAGCCCCAGCATTTT. This rearrangement joins TRBV10-3 to TRBJ1-5; D not certain. The CDR3 has 14 residues. CDR1 is ENHRY and CDR2 is SYGVKD in the germline V gene. With 4 bases removed from V and 5 bases from J, the gap between germline ends came to 12 bases.

The rearrangement uses TRBV2 and TRBJ2-1, with 7 nucleotides matching TRBD1. Losses at the gene ends were 5 bases for V and 0 bases for J; bases not matched to a gene: 4. Germline V CDR1 and CDR2: SNHLY, FYNNEI. The CDR3 spans 15 residues. CDR3 sequence: CASSLDRSSYNEQFF. The CDR3 DNA sequence: TGTGCCAGCAGTCTGGACAGGAGCTCCTACAATGAGCAGTTCTTC.

The chain combines TRBV5-4 with TRBJ2-1, with D uncertain. The germline CDR1 and CDR2 sequences are SGHNT and YYREEE (reference sequence). V lost 2 bases to trimming and J lost 5 bases, with 5 bases between them. This CDR3 spans 12 amino acids. Written as DNA, the CDR3 is TGTGCCAGCAGCTTATACAACAATGAGCAGTTCTTC. Translated, it gives CASSLYNNEQFF.

The chain employs TRBV2 and TRBJ2-2, with D maybe TRBD2 (6 bases). This CDR3 contains 16 residues. Germline CDR1 is SNHLY and CDR2 is FYNNEI. Deletions cut 2 bases from V and 2 bases from J, with 12 bases between. This CDR3 reads CASSELGSGNTGELFF. In nucleotides, the CDR3 is TGTGCCAGCAGTGAACTGGGTAGCGGCAACACCGGGGAGCTGTTTTTT.

This clone was seen a handful of times. The chain couples TRBV6-5 to TRBJ1-5; possibly TRBD1 for D (5 bases). Germline CDR1 reads MNHEY; CDR2 reads SVGAGI. This CDR3 contains 15 residues. V was shortened by 6 bases and J by 2 bases, with 14 bases between the two germline ends. CDR3 sequence (DNA): TGTGCCAGCAGCCCGAGAGTAGGGGGCAATCAGCCCCAGCATTTT. Protein product: CASSPRVGGNQPQHF.

CDR3 in DNA: TGTGCCAGCAGGGGAGATAATCAGCCCCAGCATTTT. It encodes CASRGDNQPQHF. The chain has TRBV2 and TRBJ1-5; D is unresolved. The V end lost 6 bases, the J end lost 4 bases, and 7 bases lay between the germline ends. CDR3 length equals 12 residues. Germline CDR1 and CDR2: SNHLY and FYNNEI.

This clone was found a few times. The chain combines TRBV18 with TRBJ1-4, with D uncertain. The CDR3 is 15 residues long. CDR1 and CDR2 from the germline V gene are KGHSH and LQKENI. V was cut by 5 bases and J by 4 bases, with 14 bases left in between. CDR3 region: CASSAHGGNNEKLFF. For the CDR3, the DNA is TGTGCCAGCTCAGCACATGGAGGGAATAATGAAAAACTGTTTTTT.

The V and J genes are TRBV7-3 and TRBJ2-1; D may be TRBD2 (6 bases). The CDR3 has 16 residues. CDR1 and CDR2 (germline): SGHTA, FQGTGA. With 6 bases removed from V and 2 bases from J, the gap between germline ends came to 17 bases. The CDR3 DNA follows: TGTGCCAGCAGGTCCTCCCGGGACTCTCCCTACAATGAGCAGTTCTTC. Translating it yields CASRSSRDSPYNEQFF.

The chain recombines TRBV18 with TRBJ2-7, with 12 positions matching TRBD2. The J segment lost 1 base and the V segment lost 3 bases, leaving 4 bases of the junction unmatched. CDR1 and CDR2 from the germline V gene are KGHSH and LQKENI. The CDR3 is made up of 16 amino acids. The chain's CDR3 is CASSPGGLAGSYEQYF. As DNA, the CDR3 is TGTGCCAGCTCACCGGGTGGACTAGCGGGATCCTACGAGCAGTACTTC.

The J gene is TRBJ2-7, the V gene TRBV19; 11 bases are a match to TRBD2. The V segment lost 3 bases and the J segment 5 bases; nucleotides outside the gene matches: 9. CDR1 is LNHDA and CDR2 is SQIVND in the germline V gene (reference sequence). CDR3 size: 16 residues. The CDR3 nucleotides are TGTGCCAGTAGTATTTTAGGGACTAGCGGTTTCCACGAGCAGTACTTC. Its translation is CASSILGTSGFHEQYF.

V gene TRBV10-1 combines with J gene TRBJ1-3; D unclear. The length of the CDR3 is 14 residues. Germline values: CDR1 WNHNN, CDR2 SYGVQD (reference sequence). V lost 3 bases and J 4 bases, leaving 10 bases between the germline ends. As DNA, the CDR3 is TGCGCCAGCAGTGAAGGGAGACTAGGAAACACCATATATTTT. It specifies CASSEGRLGNTIYF.

This chain uses TRBV5-7 with TRBJ2-1; the match to TRBD2 covers 11 bases. TRBV5-7 is reported as an ORF; its role is uncertain. The CDR3 contains 15 residues. The V gene end was trimmed by 0 bases and the J gene end by 6 bases; junction bases not matched to a gene: 2. The CDR3 reads CASSLAGTSGNEQFF. Here the CDR3 DNA reads TGTGCCAGCAGCTTGGCTGGGACTAGCGGCAATGAGCAGTTCTTC.

The V call is TRBV5-1, the J call TRBJ2-6; D uncertain. Germline CDR1 is SGHRS and CDR2 is YFSETQ. The V end lost 4 bases, the J end lost 5 bases, and 10 bases lay between the germline ends. CDR3 size: 14 residues. The CDR3 is CASSVAGRANVLTF. CDR3 nucleotides: TGCGCCAGCAGCGTGGCAGGTCGGGCCAACGTCCTGACTTTC.

The rearrangement joins TRBV6-1 to TRBJ2-3, with 8 bases identical to TRBD2. Looked up from germline, CDR1 is MNHNS and CDR2 is SASEGT. Losses at the gene ends were 7 bases for V and 5 bases for J; bases not matched to a gene: 11. The CDR3 length is 15 residues. DNA for the CDR3: TGTGCCAGCACCACACGGGCCCTAGCGGGAGATACGCAGTATTTT. Amino acids: CASTTRALAGDTQYF.

The rearrangement joins TRBV14 to TRBJ2-7; a weak D match, TRBD2 (5 bases). Germline lookup yields CDR1 SGHDN and CDR2 FVKESK. The V end was cut by 3 bases, the J end by 2 bases, with 17 bases between. The length of the CDR3 is 16 residues. The CDR3 sequence: CASSQKTGSYPYEQYF. The CDR3 nucleotides read TGTGCCAGCAGCCAGAAAACGGGATCCTACCCCTACGAGCAGTACTTC.

J is TRBJ2-1 and V is TRBV4-1; the match to TRBD2 covers 7 bases. V lost 2 bases and J lost 10; bases outside the gene matches: 8. Germline V gene data show CDR1 as MGHRA and CDR2 as YSYEKL. CDR3 length: 14 amino acids. CDR3 sequence: CASSQPVNGREQFF. CDR3 nucleotide sequence: TGCGCCAGCAGCCAACCGGTTAACGGGAGGGAGCAGTTCTTC.

The table lists this clone with a few counts. This chain connects TRBV28 to TRBJ2-1, with 7 bases identical to TRBD2. V lost 4 bases to trimming and J lost 11 bases; unmatched junction nucleotides: 5. The CDR3 runs 12 residues. Per germline, CDR1 MDHEN and CDR2 SYDVKM. CDR3 loop: CASSSPGGKQFF. The CDR3 nucleotides read TGTGCCAGCAGTTCCCCCGGGGGGAAGCAGTTCTTC.

This clone was detected once. The chain employs TRBV7-9 and TRBJ2-3; 8 positions agree with TRBD1. Germline V gene sequence: CDR1 SEHNR, CDR2 FQNEAQ (reference sequence). The CDR3 totals 15 residues. Trimming at V came to 2 bases and at J to 4 bases, leaving 5 bases not matched to a gene. The CDR3, as DNA: TGTGCCAGCAGCTTATGGGCAGGGGGCGCAGATACGCAGTATTTT. Protein product: CASSLWAGGADTQYF.